Listed below are T cell receptor beta chains from one sample, sequenced in a study of T cell changes during pregnancy in multiple sclerosis. The protocol was immunoSEQ multiplex PCR, while the TCRdb copy is restricted to in-frame clones and leaves out a portion. Found here are just over 60,000 clones, 92% of them singletons; the top ten hold more than 2.5%. The specimen was peripheral blood, collected in the second trimester of pregnancy. The receptors shown here come from a female donor in good health, enrolled as a control in a pregnancy study. The CDR3 runs from the conserved cysteine through the conserved F or W. D genes are given only for firm matches. Clone size is given for some rows only: seen once, a few or many times, or a class if the clone is expanded.

>TRBJ2-3|-|TRBV15|-
TGTGCCACCAGCAGAGAGTCGTCCTACACAGATACGCAGTATTTT
CATSRESSYTDTQYF
>TRBJ2-1|few|TRBV29-1|TRBD2
TGCAGCGTCGTCGGGAGGGGACGATCCTACAATGAGCAGTTCTTC
CSVVGRGRSYNEQFF
>TRBJ2-7|-|TRBV4-3|TRBD2
TGCGCCAGCAGCCCATACACTAGCGGGAGGCAATCGGGGCAGTACTTC
CASSPYTSGRQSGQYF
>TRBJ1-5|-|TRBV21-1|-
TGTGCCAGCAGCAAAGGTCCCACCCCGGAGGGTAGGCCCCAGCATTTT
CASSKGPTPEGRPQHF
>TRBJ2-1|-|TRBV5-5|TRBD1
TGTGCCAGCAGTTTCCGACAGGGGAGCTCCTACAATGAGCAGTTCTTC
CASSFRQGSSYNEQFF
>TRBJ2-5|-|TRBV30|-
TGTGCCTGGAGTGTAAAGCAGACCCAGTACTTC
CAWSVKQTQYF
>TRBJ2-3|-|TRBV4-1|TRBD2
TGCGCCAGCAGCCAAGATCCGACTAGCGGGAGGTCTGATACGCAGTATTTT
CASSQDPTSGRSDTQYF
>TRBJ2-3|many|TRBV6-1|TRBD2
TGTGCCAGCAGTGAAGCACTAGCGGGGGGGTTTTCAGATACGCAGTATTTT
CASSEALAGGFSDTQYF
>TRBJ2-2|-|TRBV5-5|-
TGTGCCAGCAGCCCCCCCCCAGGGACCGGGGAGCTGTTTTTT
CASSPPPGTGELFF
>TRBJ2-5|-|TRBV10-3|-
TGTGCCATCAGTGCACAGGGAAGGGGCCAAGAGACCCAGTACTTC
CAISAQGRGQETQYF
>TRBJ2-2|-|TRBV9|-
TGTGCCAGCAGCGTAGCTCTCCCCGCCGGGGAGCTGTTTTTT
CASSVALPAGELFF
>TRBJ1-2|-|TRBV15|TRBD1
TGTGCCACCAGCAGGGACGGGGCAGGGGGTATTCATGGCTACACCTTC
CATSRDGAGGIHGYTF
>TRBJ2-7|-|TRBV7-8|TRBD2
TGTGCCAGCAGCCCCGAGAGCGGGGCCTACGAGCAGTACTTC
CASSPESGAYEQYF
>TRBJ2-7|-|TRBV5-6|TRBD2
TGTGCCAGCAGCCTACGGCGGGAGGGTATGTACGAGCAGTACTTC
CASSLRREGMYEQYF
>TRBJ1-1|-|TRBV6-1|-
TGTGCCAGCAGAACGGGGATCGGCATGAACACTGAAGCTTTCTTT
CASRTGIGMNTEAFF
>TRBJ1-5|once|TRBV27|TRBD1
TGTGCCAGCAGCCTACAGGGGATTGATCAGCCCCAGCATTTT
CASSLQGIDQPQHF
>TRBJ2-3|-|TRBV18|TRBD1
TGTGCCAGCTCACCAGACAGGGTCGCAGATACGCAGTATTTT
CASSPDRVADTQYF
>TRBJ2-7|-|TRBV6-6|TRBD1
TGTGCCAGCAGTCTACCCAAAGGACAGGTCTACGAGCAGTACTTC
CASSLPKGQVYEQYF
>TRBJ2-5|-|TRBV27|TRBD1
TGTGCCAGCAGTTTACGTAGACAGGGGCAAGAGACCCAGTACTTC
CASSLRRQGQETQYF
>TRBJ1-1|-|TRBV18|TRBD1
TGTGCCAGCTCACCCCAGGGGGGCACTGAAGCTTTCTTT
CASSPQGGTEAFF
>TRBJ2-5|-|TRBV30|-
TGTGCCGGGGGCAGACCGGAGACCCAGTACTTC
CAGGRPETQYF
>TRBJ2-7|-|TRBV5-1|-
TGCGCCAGCAGCACGGGGGCCTACGAGCAGTACTTC
CASSTGAYEQYF
>TRBJ1-2|-|TRBV2|TRBD1
TGTGCCAGCAAGACAGGGGGCCTCGTTTTC
CASKTGGLVF
>TRBJ2-3|-|TRBV4-2|TRBD2
TGTGCCAGCAGCCCCGGAGGACTAGCGAGCACAGATACGCAGTATTTT
CASSPGGLASTDTQYF
>TRBJ1-2|-|TRBV2|-
TGTGCCACTTCCCCCGGGTCTGGCTACACCTTC
CATSPGSGYTF
>TRBJ2-3|-|TRBV11-1|TRBD2
TGTGCCAGCAGCCCGGTAGCGGGGGTCATCACAGATACGCAGTATTTT
CASSPVAGVITDTQYF
>TRBJ2-2|-|TRBV28|TRBD1
TGTGCCAGCAGTTTACATGACAGGGGACGCACCGGGGAGCTGTTTTTT
CASSLHDRGRTGELFF
>TRBJ2-1|-|TRBV4-3|-
TGCGCCAGCAGCCAAGCCTGGACTAATGAGCAGTTCTTC
CASSQAWTNEQFF
>TRBJ2-3|-|TRBV5-4|TRBD2
TGTGCCAGCAGCTCCCACTTAACTAGCGGTAGCACAGATACGCAGTATTTT
CASSSHLTSGSTDTQYF
>TRBJ1-1|-|TRBV10-3|-
TGTGCCATCAGTGAGTACAGGATGGAGTCTGAAGCTTTCTTT
CAISEYRMESEAFF
>TRBJ2-7|-|TRBV10-1|TRBD2
TGCGCCAGCAGTGACCGCGTGGGCCTAGCGGGGGACTACGAGCAGTACTTC
CASSDRVGLAGDYEQYF
>TRBJ2-7|-|TRBV18|TRBD1
TGTGCCAGCTCACGGGGACAGGGGGCCTACGAGCAGTACTTC
CASSRGQGAYEQYF
>TRBJ1-5|-|TRBV28|-
TGTGCCAGCAGTTTAGGGCAGCTCTATCAGCCCCAGCATTTT
CASSLGQLYQPQHF
>TRBJ2-5|-|TRBV7-3|TRBD1
TGTGCCAGCAGCTTAATTACAGGGGGGACCCAGTACTTC
CASSLITGGTQYF
>TRBJ2-2|-|TRBV10-3|TRBD1
TGTGCCATATGGACAGGGGGGTCCGGGGAGCTGTTTTTT
CAIWTGGSGELFF
>TRBJ1-2|-|TRBV4-3|-
TGCGCCAGCAGCCAAGATAGAACAGCTTATGACTACACCTTC
CASSQDRTAYDYTF
>TRBJ2-5|-|TRBV7-8|-
TGTGCCAGCAGCTTATTAGCCGATGAAGAGACCCAGTACTTC
CASSLLADEETQYF
>TRBJ1-4|once|TRBV7-9|TRBD1
TGTGCCAGCAGCTTAGGGACAGGGGGTTTTGAAAAACTGTTTTTT
CASSLGTGGFEKLFF
>TRBJ2-7|once|TRBV6-6|-
TGTGCCAGCAGTTACTCGAGTCACGAGGGATACGAGCAGTACTTC
CASSYSSHEGYEQYF
>TRBJ2-1|-|TRBV11-1|TRBD2
TGTGCCAGCAGCCTGACTAGCGGTACTTACAATGAGCAGTTCTTC
CASSLTSGTYNEQFF
>TRBJ1-5|once|TRBV7-2|-
TGTGCCAGCAGCCCGACAGCTAATCAGCCCCAGCATTTT
CASSPTANQPQHF
>TRBJ2-5|-|TRBV4-1|-
TGCGCCAGCGGCACTAGCCCAGAGACCCAGTACTTC
CASGTSPETQYF
>TRBJ1-2|-|TRBV30|TRBD1
TGTGCCTGGACAGGGGGCGCGGAGGGGAACACCTTC
CAWTGGAEGNTF
>TRBJ2-7|once|TRBV5-1|TRBD1
TGCGCCAGCAGCTTCGGACAGGGAACCTACGAGCAGTACTTC
CASSFGQGTYEQYF
>TRBJ2-5|-|TRBV6-5|-
TGTGCCAGCAGTTACTCGGACGTAGAGGGGACCCAGTACTTC
CASSYSDVEGTQYF
>TRBJ2-1|once|TRBV7-2|TRBD2
TGTGCCAGCAGTCTGGGCGGGCGGGAGTCCTTTTTCTTC
CASSLGGRESFFF
>TRBJ1-2|-|TRBV6-6|TRBD1
TGTGCCAGCAGACAGGGGGCTCATGGCTACACCTTC
CASRQGAHGYTF
>TRBJ2-1|-|TRBV6-6|-
TGTGCCAGCAGTACCCTATTTGGCGGTGAGCAGTTCTTC
CASSTLFGGEQFF
>TRBJ2-1|few|TRBV4-1|-
TGCGCCAGCAGCCCTAATCCTAGCTGGGATGAGCAGTTCTTC
CASSPNPSWDEQFF
>TRBJ1-2|-|TRBV25-1|-
TGTGCCAGCAGTGACAGGGGAGCCTATGGCTACACCTTC
CASSDRGAYGYTF
>TRBJ1-4|-|TRBV4-1|TRBD1
TGCGCCAGCAGCCAAGGGGACAGGGGTTTAGAAGCTAATGAAAAACTGTTTTTT
CASSQGDRGLEANEKLFF
>TRBJ2-5|-|TRBV5-1|TRBD2
TGCGCCAGCAGCTTGGCCTCTTCGAGCGGGGGGGCGGAAGAGACCCAGTACTTC
CASSLASSSGGAEETQYF
>TRBJ1-5|-|TRBV19|-
TGTGCCAGTAGGGGCGGACATCCCCAACAGCCCCAGCATTTT
CASRGGHPQQPQHF
>TRBJ2-7|-|TRBV5-1|TRBD2
TGCGCCAGCAGCTTGTCCGGGAGGTCCCTTTTGGGAGAGCAGTACTTC
CASSLSGRSLLGEQYF
>TRBJ2-3|few|TRBV18|-
TGTGCCAGCTCACCATTCGGGAGAGTGGATACGCAGTATTTT
CASSPFGRVDTQYF